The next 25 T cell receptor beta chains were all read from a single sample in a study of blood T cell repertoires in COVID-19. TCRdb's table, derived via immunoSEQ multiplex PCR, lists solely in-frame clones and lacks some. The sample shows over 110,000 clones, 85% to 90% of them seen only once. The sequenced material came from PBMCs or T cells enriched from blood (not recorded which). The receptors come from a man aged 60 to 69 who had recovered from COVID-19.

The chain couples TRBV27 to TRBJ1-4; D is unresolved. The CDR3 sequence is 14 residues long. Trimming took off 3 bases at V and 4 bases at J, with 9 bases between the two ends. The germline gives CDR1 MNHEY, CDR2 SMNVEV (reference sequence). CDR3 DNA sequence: TGTGCCAGCAGTTTTTCAGGTCTTAATGAAAAACTGTTTTTT. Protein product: CASSFSGLNEKLFF.

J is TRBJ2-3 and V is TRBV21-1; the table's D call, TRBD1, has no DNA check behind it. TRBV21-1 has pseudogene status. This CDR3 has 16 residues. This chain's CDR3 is CASSKVRQSGTDTQYF. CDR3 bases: TGTGCCAGCAGCAAAGTGAGACAGTCGGGCACAGATACGCAGTATTTT.

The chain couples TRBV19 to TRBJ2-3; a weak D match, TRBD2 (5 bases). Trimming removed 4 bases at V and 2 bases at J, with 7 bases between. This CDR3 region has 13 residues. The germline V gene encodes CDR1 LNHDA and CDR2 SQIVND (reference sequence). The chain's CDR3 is CASSRRNTDTQYF. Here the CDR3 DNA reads TGTGCCAGTAGTAGGAGGAACACAGATACGCAGTATTTT.

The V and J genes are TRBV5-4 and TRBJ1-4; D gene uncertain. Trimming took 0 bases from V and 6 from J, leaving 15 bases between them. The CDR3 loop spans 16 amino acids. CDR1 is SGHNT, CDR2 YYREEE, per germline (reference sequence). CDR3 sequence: CASSLGPSRIDEKLFF. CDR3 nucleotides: TGTGCCAGCAGCTTGGGGCCCAGCAGGATTGATGAAAAACTGTTTTTT. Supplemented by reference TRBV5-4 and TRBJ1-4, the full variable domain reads ETGVTQSPTHLIKTRGQQVTLRCSSQSGHNTVSWYQQALGQGPQFIFQYYREEENGRGNFPPRFSGLQFPNYSSELNVNALELDDSALYLCASSLGPSRIDEKLFFGSGTQLSVL.

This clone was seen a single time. The CDR3 DNA follows: TGTGCCAGCAGTGAAGAGTGGGGGGGCCGACAGCCCCAGCATTTT. Protein product: CASSEEWGGRQPQHF. The chain employs TRBV6-1 and TRBJ1-5, with a tentative D call TRBD1 (6 bases). V lost 1 base to trimming and J lost 7 bases, with 14 bases between them. Germline CDR1 is MNHNS and CDR2 is SASEGT. There are 15 residues in the CDR3.

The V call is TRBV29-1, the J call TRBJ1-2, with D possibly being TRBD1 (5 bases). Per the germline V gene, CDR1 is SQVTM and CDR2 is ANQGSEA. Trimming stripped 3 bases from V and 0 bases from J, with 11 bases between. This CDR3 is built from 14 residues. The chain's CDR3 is CSVERGSANYGYTF. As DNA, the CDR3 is TGCAGCGTTGAGCGGGGGTCGGCTAACTATGGCTACACCTTC. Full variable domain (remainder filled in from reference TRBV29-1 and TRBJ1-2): SAVISQKPSRDICQRGTSLTIQCQVDSQVTMMFWYRQQPGQSLTLIATANQGSEATYESGFVIDKFPISRPNLTFSTLTVSNMSPEDSSIYLCSVERGSANYGYTFGSGTRLTVV.

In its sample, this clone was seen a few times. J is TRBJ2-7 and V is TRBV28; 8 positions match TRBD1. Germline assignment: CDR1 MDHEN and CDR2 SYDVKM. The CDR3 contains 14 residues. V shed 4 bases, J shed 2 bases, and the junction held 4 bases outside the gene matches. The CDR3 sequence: CASSSTGETYEQYF. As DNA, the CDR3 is TGTGCCAGCAGTTCGACAGGGGAAACCTACGAGCAGTACTTC.

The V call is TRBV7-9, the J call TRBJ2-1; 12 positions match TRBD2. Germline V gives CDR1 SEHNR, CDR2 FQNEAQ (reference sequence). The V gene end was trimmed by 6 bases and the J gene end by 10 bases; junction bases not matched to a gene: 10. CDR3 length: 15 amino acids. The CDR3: CASREASGRVAEQFF. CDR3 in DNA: TGTGCCAGCAGGGAAGCTAGCGGGAGGGTGGCCGAGCAGTTCTTC.

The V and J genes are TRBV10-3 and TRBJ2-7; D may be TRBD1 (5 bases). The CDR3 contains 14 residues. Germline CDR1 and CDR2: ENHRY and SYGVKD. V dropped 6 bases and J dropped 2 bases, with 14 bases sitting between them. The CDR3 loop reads CAIRRSGLTYEQYF. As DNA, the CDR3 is TGTGCCATCAGGAGGTCAGGGTTGACCTACGAGCAGTACTTC.

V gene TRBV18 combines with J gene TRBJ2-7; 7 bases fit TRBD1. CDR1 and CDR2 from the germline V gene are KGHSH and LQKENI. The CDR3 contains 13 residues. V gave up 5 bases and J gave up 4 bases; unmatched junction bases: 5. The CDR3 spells CASSANRGYEQYF. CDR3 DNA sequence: TGTGCCAGCTCAGCTAACAGGGGTTACGAGCAGTACTTC. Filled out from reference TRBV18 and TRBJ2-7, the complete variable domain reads NAGVMQNPRHLVRRRGQEARLRCSPMKGHSHVYWYRQLPEEGLKFMVYLQKENIIDESGMPKERFSAEFPKEGPSILRIQQVVRGDSAAYFCASSANRGYEQYFGPGTRLTVT.

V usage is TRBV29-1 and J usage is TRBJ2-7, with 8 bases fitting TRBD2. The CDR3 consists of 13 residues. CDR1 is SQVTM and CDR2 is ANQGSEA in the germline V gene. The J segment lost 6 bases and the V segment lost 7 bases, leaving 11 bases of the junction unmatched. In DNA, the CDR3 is TGCAGCGCTCGTCCAGCGGGAGAACGCGAGCAGTACTTC. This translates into CSARPAGEREQYF.

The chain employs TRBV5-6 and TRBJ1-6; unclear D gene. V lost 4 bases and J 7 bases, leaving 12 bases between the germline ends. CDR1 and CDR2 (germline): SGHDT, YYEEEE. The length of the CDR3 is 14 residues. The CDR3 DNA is TGTGCCAGCAGCCAACTACGAGGGAATTCACCCCTCCACTTT. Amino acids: CASSQLRGNSPLHF.

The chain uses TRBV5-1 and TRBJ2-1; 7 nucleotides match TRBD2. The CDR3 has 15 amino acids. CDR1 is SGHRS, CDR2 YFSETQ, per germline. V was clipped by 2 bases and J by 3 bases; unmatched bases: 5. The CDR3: CASSFWASGYNEQFF. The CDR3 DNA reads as TGCGCCAGCAGCTTCTGGGCTAGCGGCTACAATGAGCAGTTCTTC.

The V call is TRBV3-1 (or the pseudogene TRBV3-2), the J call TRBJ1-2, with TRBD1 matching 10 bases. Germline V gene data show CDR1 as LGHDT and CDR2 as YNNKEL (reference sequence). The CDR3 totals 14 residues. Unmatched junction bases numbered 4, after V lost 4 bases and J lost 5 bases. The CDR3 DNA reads TGTGCCAGCAGCCGCGGGACAGGGGCTTATGGCTACACCTTC. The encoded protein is CASSRGTGAYGYTF.

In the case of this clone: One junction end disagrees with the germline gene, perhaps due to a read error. DNA of the CDR3: TGTGCCAGCAGCCAGGGACTAGCGGGAGCTCTATTC. This codes for CASSQGLAGALF. The genes are TRBV7-9 and TRBJ2-7; 14 positions match TRBD2. CDR3 length equals 12 residues. Germline assignment: CDR1 SEHNR and CDR2 FQNEAQ (reference sequence).

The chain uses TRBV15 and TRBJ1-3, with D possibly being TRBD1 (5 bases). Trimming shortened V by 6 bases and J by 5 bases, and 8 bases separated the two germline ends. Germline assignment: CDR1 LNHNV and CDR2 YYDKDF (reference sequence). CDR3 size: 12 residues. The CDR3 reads CATSMDRNTIYF. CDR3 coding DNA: TGTGCCACCAGTATGGACAGAAACACCATATATTTT.

CDR3: CASSVANSPTEAFF. The CDR3 DNA reads TGTGCCAGCAGCGTAGCAAACAGTCCCACTGAAGCTTTCTTT. V gene TRBV9 combines with J gene TRBJ1-1; D is unclear. The CDR3 covers 14 residues. CDR1 and CDR2 (germline): SGDLS, YYNGEE. V was shortened by 0 bases and J by 4 bases, with 10 bases between the two germline ends. Full variable domain (missing parts from reference TRBV9 and TRBJ1-1): DSGVTQTPKHLITATGQRVTLRCSPRSGDLSVYWYQQSLDQGLQFLIQYYNGEERAKGNILERFSAQQFPDLHSELNLSSLELGDSALYFCASSVANSPTEAFFGQGTRLTVV.

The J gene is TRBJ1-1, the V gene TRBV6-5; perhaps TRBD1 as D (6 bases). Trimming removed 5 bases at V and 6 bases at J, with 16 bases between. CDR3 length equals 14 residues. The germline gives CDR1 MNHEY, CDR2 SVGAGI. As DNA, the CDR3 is TGTGCCAGCAGTCTAGGGGGGGATTTGTCTGAAGCTTTCTTT. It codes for CASSLGGDLSEAFF.

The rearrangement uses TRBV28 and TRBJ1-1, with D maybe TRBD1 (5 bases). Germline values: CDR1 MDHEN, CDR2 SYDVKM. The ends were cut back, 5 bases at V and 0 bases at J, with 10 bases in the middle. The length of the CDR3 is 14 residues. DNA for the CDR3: TGTGCCAGCAGTACGACAGTTATGAACACTGAAGCTTTCTTT. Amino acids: CASSTTVMNTEAFF.

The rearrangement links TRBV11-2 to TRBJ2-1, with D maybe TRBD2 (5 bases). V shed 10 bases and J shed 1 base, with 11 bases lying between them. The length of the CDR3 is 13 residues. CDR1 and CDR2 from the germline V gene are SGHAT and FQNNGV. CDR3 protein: CATMGESYNEQFF. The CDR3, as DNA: TGTGCCACTATGGGAGAATCCTACAATGAGCAGTTCTTC.

The CDR3 spells CASSFRLAGEDTQYF. DNA of the CDR3: TGCGCCAGCAGCTTCCGACTAGCGGGGGAAGATACGCAGTATTTT. J is TRBJ2-3 and V is TRBV5-1, with 12 bases lining up with TRBD2. CDR1 and CDR2 (germline): SGHRS, YFSETQ. The CDR3 consists of 15 residues. With 2 bases clipped from V and 5 bases from J, the junction kept 3 bases outside the gene matches.

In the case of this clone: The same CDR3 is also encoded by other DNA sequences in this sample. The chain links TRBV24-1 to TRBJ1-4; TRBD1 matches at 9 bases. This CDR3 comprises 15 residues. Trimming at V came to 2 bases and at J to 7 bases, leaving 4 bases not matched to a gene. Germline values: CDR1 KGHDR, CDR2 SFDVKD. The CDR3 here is CATSDSGQGGEKLFF. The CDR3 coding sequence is TGTGCCACCAGTGATTCGGGACAGGGAGGTGAAAAACTGTTTTTT.

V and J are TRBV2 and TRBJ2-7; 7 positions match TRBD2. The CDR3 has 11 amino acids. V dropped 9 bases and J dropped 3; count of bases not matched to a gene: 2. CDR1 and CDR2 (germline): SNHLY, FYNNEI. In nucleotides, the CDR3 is TGTGCCAGTGGGACTATCTACGAGCAGTACTTC. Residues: CASGTIYEQYF.

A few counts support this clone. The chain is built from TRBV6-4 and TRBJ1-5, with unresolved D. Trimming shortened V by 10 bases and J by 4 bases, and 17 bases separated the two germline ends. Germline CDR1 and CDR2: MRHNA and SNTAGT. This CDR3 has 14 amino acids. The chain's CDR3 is CATHTGSGNQPQHF. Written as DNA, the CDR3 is TGTGCCACCCACACCGGGAGTGGGAATCAGCCCCAGCATTTT.

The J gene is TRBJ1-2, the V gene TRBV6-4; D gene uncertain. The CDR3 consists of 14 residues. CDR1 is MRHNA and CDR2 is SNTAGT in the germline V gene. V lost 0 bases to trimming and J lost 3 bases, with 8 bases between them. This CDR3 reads CASSDSGGYYGYTF. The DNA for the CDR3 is TGTGCCAGCAGTGACTCCGGAGGGTACTATGGCTACACCTTC.